This T cell receptor beta chain was documented in a study of metastatic and nonmetastatic thyroid tumors. TCRdb reanalyzed the PCR reads via MiXCR. The sample shows 39,000 or so clones, around 47% of them seen only once. The entire patient cohort was treatment-naive prior to thyroid surgery. The sample holds a few counts of this clone. Trimming pared 0 bases from V and 4 bases from J, leaving 10 bases between. CDR3 length: 15 amino acids. Per germline, CDR1 SGHRS and CDR2 YFSETQ. The chain recombines TRBV5-1 with TRBJ2-2, with TRBD2 as a possible D gene (5 bases). This TCR was sampled from a male donor with papillary thyroid cancer or a benign thyroid nodule (not recorded which). Some clones in this sample may be carry-over from other donors' samples. Sequenced sample: tumor tissue. CDR3: CASSLVGEPTGELFF. CDR3 DNA sequence: TGCGCCAGCAGCTTGGTCGGGGAGCCCACCGGGGAGCTGTTTTTT.